This T cell receptor beta chain was documented in a study of blood T cell repertoires in COVID-19. The wider study: The United States, Italy and Spain provided the acute and convalescent COVID-19 samples. PBMCs, B-cell-depleted T cells, or T cells were the source of the cDNA or gDNA that made up the material.

This clone was seen a handful of times. Clinical histories supplied by participants themselves formed the basis of cohort assignment. Original data processing: Reference gene primer amplification gave estimated nucleated cell counts. Sequenced by immunoSEQ multiplex PCR; TCRdb stores in-frame clones only, minus some. D and trimming were read from the DNA, whereas the V and J calls and clone size are those reported in that table. The repertoire holds some 240,000 clones, around 80% seen once, with 4.1% in the top ten. The CDR3 has 15 residues. Looked up from germline, CDR1 is SGHRS and CDR2 is YFSETQ. V lost 1 base to trimming and J lost 1 base, with 11 bases between them.

The receptor was derived from a man aged 25 to 45 with acute COVID-19. The sample consisted of PBMCs or T cells enriched from blood (not recorded which). The V and J genes are TRBV5-1 and TRBJ1-1, with D maybe TRBD1 (6 bases). The CDR3 coding sequence is TGCGCCAGCAGCTTGAGGGGGAAGGAGAACACTGAAGCTTTCTTT. Its translation is CASSLRGKENTEAFF.